The present TCR beta chain was sequenced within a study of T cell repertoires in cytomegalovirus infection (dated by TCRdb to 2018 to 2020). About the investigation overall: Donor HLA type was relevant to the analysis, as public TCR beta signatures indicated carriage of CMV infection together with the matching HLA type.

The instrument was an Illumina HiSeq 1500. TCRdb's own reprocessing of the public reads used fastp at Q25 and MiXCR and kept productive beta chains. Each CDR3 protein gets just one entry, which takes the most common genes and DNA from the rows behind it. In all, the sample holds over 150,000 distinct CDR3 sequences, and over 13% of those were seen once. Of the sample, about a quarter falls within the top ten clones. The study at large found these results: In the ex vivo response, HLA-C-restricted CMV-specific TCR beta clonotypes were dominant, and in two of eight donors the single most frequent clonotype came from this HLA-C-restricted group. In both this cohort and an independent approximately 350-donor cohort, the cumulative frequency of public TCR beta family members distinguished carriers of CMV infection plus the relevant HLA type.

This clonotype was seen a handful of times. Its recognized antigen is unknown. Base qualities are not recorded, but no much larger clone differs from it by a single base. Sequences were obtained from PBMCs. The sequence derives from a human donor in good health (CMV status not recorded). Some clones in this sample may be carry-over from other donors' samples.

This receptor carries the CDR3 CASSPPWGMNTEAFF. The base sequence is TGTGCCAGCAGTCCCCCCTGGGGGATGAACACTGAAGCTTTCTTT. The V and J genes are TRBV28 and TRBJ1-1; TRBD1 is possibly the D segment (5 matching bases). At the junction V is shortened by 5 bases and J by 0 bases, with 13 bases in between. The germline V gene encodes CDR1 MDHEN and CDR2 SYDVKM. From its cysteine to its phenylalanine, the CDR3 spans 15 amino acids. Only the CDR3 DNA is retained, 45 bases long and in frame from the first base.